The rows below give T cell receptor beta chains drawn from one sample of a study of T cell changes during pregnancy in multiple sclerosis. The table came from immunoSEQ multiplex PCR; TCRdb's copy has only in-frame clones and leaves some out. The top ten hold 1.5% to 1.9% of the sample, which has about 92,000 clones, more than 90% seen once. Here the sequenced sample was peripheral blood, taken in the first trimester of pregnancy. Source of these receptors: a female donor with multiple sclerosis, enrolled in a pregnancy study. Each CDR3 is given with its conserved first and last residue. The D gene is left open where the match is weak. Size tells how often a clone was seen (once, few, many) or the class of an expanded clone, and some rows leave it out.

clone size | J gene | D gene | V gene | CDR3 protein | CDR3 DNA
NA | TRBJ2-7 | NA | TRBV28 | CASRNPAGEQYF | TGTGCCAGCAGGAACCCCGCGGGGGAGCAGTACTTC
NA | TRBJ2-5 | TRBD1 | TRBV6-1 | CASSEITGGQETQYF | TGTGCCAGCAGTGAAATAACAGGGGGCCAAGAGACCCAGTACTTC
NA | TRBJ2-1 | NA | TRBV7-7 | CASSLAPNSPEQFF | TGTGCCAGCAGCTTAGCCCCAAACAGCCCCGAGCAGTTCTTC
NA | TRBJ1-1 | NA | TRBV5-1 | CASEEKGGNLKVTEAFF | TGCGCCAGTGAGGAAAAAGGCGGGAACCTGAAGGTCACTGAAGCTTTCTTT
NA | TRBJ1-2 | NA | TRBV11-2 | CASSLERGTGYTF | TGTGCCAGCAGCTTAGAACGAGGAACCGGCTACACCTTC
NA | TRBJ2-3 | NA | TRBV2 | CASSEHIQFARQISTDTQYF | TGTGCCAGCAGTGAACACATTCAGTTCGCGCGGCAGATAAGCACAGATACGCAGTATTTT
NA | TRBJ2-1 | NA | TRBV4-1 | CASSQDPSSYNEQFF | TGCGCCAGCAGCCAAGATCCTAGCTCCTACAATGAGCAGTTCTTC
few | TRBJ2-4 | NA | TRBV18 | CASSPPSGIKNIQYF | TGTGCCAGCTCACCACCGTCAGGGATAAAAAACATTCAGTACTTC
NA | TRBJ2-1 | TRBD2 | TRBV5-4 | CASSWGGNEQFF | TGTGCCAGCAGCTGGGGGGGCAATGAGCAGTTCTTC
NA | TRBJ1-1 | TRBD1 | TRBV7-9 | CASSLDRTGGAFF | TGTGCCAGCAGCTTAGACCGGACAGGTGGAGCTTTCTTT
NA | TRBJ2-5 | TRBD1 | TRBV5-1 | CASRSGTGGLETQYF | TGCGCCAGCAGGAGTGGGACAGGGGGGTTAGAGACCCAGTACTTC
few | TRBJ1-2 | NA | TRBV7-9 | CASSFRPEGYTF | TGTGCCAGCAGCTTTCGCCCGGAGGGCTACACCTTC
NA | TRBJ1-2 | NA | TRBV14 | CASSRVRGDGYTF | TGTGCCAGCAGCCGTGTCAGAGGAGACGGCTACACCTTC
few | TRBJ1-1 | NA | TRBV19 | CASSRRVSEAFF | TGTGCCAGTAGTCGTCGGGTATCTGAAGCTTTCTTT
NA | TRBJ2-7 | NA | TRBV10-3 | CAISQRDTSYEQYF | TGTGCCATCAGTCAGAGGGACACCTCCTACGAGCAGTACTTC
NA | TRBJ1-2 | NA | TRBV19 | CASKWDGDSYGYTF | TGTGCCAGTAAGTGGGATGGGGACTCCTATGGCTACACCTTC
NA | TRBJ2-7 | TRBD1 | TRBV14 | CASSLDRGRSYEQYF | TGTGCCAGCAGCTTGGACAGGGGTCGTTCCTACGAGCAGTACTTC
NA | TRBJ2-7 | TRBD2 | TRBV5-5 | CASSLTSGGPAEQYF | TGTGCCAGCAGCTTGACTAGCGGGGGCCCAGCGGAGCAGTACTTC
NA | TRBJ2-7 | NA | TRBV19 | CASSTDSMEQYF | TGTGCCAGTAGTACGGACTCCATGGAGCAGTACTTC
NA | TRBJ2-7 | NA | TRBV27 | CASSPRLGSNEQYF | TGTGCCAGCAGTCCCAGGCTAGGGAGCAACGAGCAGTACTTC
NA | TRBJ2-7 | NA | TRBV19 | CASSVGWGDGEQYF | TGTGCCAGTAGTGTCGGATGGGGGGACGGGGAGCAGTACTTC
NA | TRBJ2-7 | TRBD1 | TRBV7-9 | CATGQVPPERYEQYF | TGTGCCACCGGACAGGTCCCTCCCGAGCGATACGAGCAGTACTTC
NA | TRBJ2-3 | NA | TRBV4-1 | CASSQGGVLRTDTQYF | TGCGCCAGCAGCCAGGGGGGTGTCCTCCGCACAGATACGCAGTATTTT
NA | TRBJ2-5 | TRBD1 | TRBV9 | CASSVTGTGGLETQYF | TGTGCCAGCAGCGTTACCGGGACAGGGGGCTTAGAGACCCAGTACTTC
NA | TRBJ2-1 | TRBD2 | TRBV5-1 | CASSWDFPGLADSSYNEQFF | TGCGCCAGCAGCTGGGACTTCCCGGGACTAGCGGATAGCTCCTACAATGAGCAGTTCTTC
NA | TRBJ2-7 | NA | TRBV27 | CASSFQDSYEQYF | TGTGCCAGCAGTTTCCAGGACTCCTACGAGCAGTACTTC
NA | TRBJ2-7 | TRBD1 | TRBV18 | CASSAGQGLNEQYF | TGTGCCAGCTCAGCGGGACAGGGGTTAAACGAGCAGTACTTC
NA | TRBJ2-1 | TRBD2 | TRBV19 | CASSFSGTSFNEQFF | TGTGCCAGTAGTTTCTCCGGGACTAGCTTCAATGAGCAGTTCTTC
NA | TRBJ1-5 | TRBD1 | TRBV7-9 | CASSLDRGSNQPQHF | TGTGCCAGCAGCTTGGACAGGGGCAGCAATCAGCCCCAGCATTTT
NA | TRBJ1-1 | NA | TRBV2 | CASSRPGSVLNTEAFF | TGTGCCAGCAGTCGGCCCGGGTCGGTGCTGAACACTGAAGCTTTCTTT
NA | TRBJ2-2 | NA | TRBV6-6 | CASSYRGDTGELFF | TGTGCCAGCAGTTACAGGGGTGACACCGGGGAGCTGTTTTTT
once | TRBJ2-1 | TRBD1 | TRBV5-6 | CASSPDRGYEQFF | TGTGCCAGCAGCCCCGACAGGGGCTATGAGCAGTTCTTC
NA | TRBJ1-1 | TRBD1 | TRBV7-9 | CASSFTGGSGNTEAFF | TGTGCCAGCAGCTTCACAGGGGGTAGCGGGAACACTGAAGCTTTCTTT
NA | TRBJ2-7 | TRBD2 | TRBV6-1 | CASRGQRESSYEQYF | TGTGCCAGCAGGGGGCAGCGGGAGAGCTCCTACGAGCAGTACTTC
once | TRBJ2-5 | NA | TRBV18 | CASSPIGGQETQYF | TGTGCCAGCTCACCCATAGGGGGTCAAGAGACCCAGTACTTC
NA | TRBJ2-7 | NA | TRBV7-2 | CASSFSGTRSYEQYF | TGTGCCAGCAGCTTCTCCGGGACTCGCTCCTACGAGCAGTACTTC
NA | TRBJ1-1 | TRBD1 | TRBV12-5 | CATRDSTEAFF | TGTGCTACCCGGGACAGCACTGAAGCTTTCTTT
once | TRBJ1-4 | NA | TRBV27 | CASSPITGSANEKLFF | TGTGCCAGCAGTCCGATAACAGGGTCGGCTAATGAAAAACTGTTTTTT
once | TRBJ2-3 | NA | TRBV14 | CASSLSLWDTQYF | TGTGCCAGCAGCCTCTCACTTTGGGATACGCAGTATTTT